Reported below is one TCR beta chain. This sample is drawn from a study of technical replicates of blood from several donors. The V segment lost 1 base and the J segment 5 bases; nucleotides outside the gene matches: 16. The CDR3 is 20 amino acids. Per the germline V gene, CDR1 is LGHNA and CDR2 is YSLEER. TCRdb keeps only in-frame clones here, not all; method: immunoSEQ multiplex PCR. The sample lists around 68,000 clones, 95% to 98% occurring once. The sample taken for sequencing was T cells isolated from PBMCs. This TCR derives from a human donor in good health. V gene TRBV4-3 combines with J gene TRBJ2-1; TRBD2 matches at 11 bases. The CDR3 coding sequence is TGCGCCAGCAGCCAAGGGGCGACTAGCGGGAATCCCACTTACCACAATGAGCAGTTCTTC. Translating it yields CASSQGATSGNPTYHNEQFF.